The T cell receptor (beta chain) under discussion was sequenced for a study of T cell responses to AZD1222 COVID-19 vaccine. Profiling relied on immunoSEQ multiplex PCR, and the TCRdb table lists in-frame clones only, not all of them. Among 100,000 to 120,000 clones, about 94% were seen once, and the ten largest hold 2.9%. Germline V gives CDR1 MNHEY, CDR2 SVGEGT. Trimming removed 0 bases from V and 6 bases from J, with 7 bases in between. The CDR3 has 13 residues. About this clone itself: Antigen unknown.

Study-wide results and limits: Possibly, clonal diversity was underestimated; donors were largely white British and included more females. Researchers report vaccine-associated CD4 TCRs spanning spike, with dominance at 160-218 and 743-854. No day 14 peak samples; only post-peak repertoires were characterized.

J is TRBJ2-3 and V is TRBV6-2 or TRBV6-3; D gene ambiguous. The sequenced sample was peripheral blood, obtained 28 days after the second AZD1222 dose. The origin of this receptor is an adult who received the AZD1222 COVID-19 vaccine. This chain's CDR3 is CASSYSLGDTQYF. The CDR3, as DNA: TGTGCCAGCAGTTACTCGCTAGGGGATACGCAGTATTTT.